This TCR beta chain stems from a study of blood T cell repertoires in COVID-19 (dated by TCRdb to about 2020). In terms of the full investigation: Samples covering the acute and convalescent phases of COVID-19 were provided by collaborators in the United States, Italy and Spain. The material from the prospective study consisted of cDNA or gDNA derived from T cells, B-cell-depleted T cells, or PBMCs. Nearly every sample came with metadata listing a de-identified subject ID, COVID-19 status, age in years and sex. Where HLA class I and class II types were available, the types were taken from metadata supplied by the sample provider, not from assay-based typing. The dataset comprised deeply sampled blood TCRbeta repertoires from subjects exposed to, actively infected with, or recovered from COVID-19. A freely available public database, intended as a resource for researchers studying the immune response to SARS-CoV-2, is where the repertoires were released. The samples were drawn from two sources: the first 160 participants of the ongoing ImmuneRACE study, and 1,254 subjects contributed by 6 global collaborators.

The full study reports these points: How much clinical and demographic metadata was included differed by source and by participant, and the metadata was provided uncurated.

The immunoSEQ Assay, a bias-controlled multiplex PCR, was used to amplify TCRbeta CDR3 regions from genomic DNA. The paper's processing steps were these. The number of nucleated cells in each sample was estimated by amplification of reference gene primers within the assay. To quantify the absolute abundance of each unique TCRbeta CDR3 rearrangement, sequence reads were collapsed and filtered. Productive Simpson clonality was computed per sample as the square root of Simpson's diversity index over productive rearrangements. The table was pulled from immuneACCESS by TCRdb, which kept in-frame rearrangements only. Such tables lose some clones; where checked, under half of the loss comes from unresolved V genes, and the rest has no known cause. The D gene and trimming were derived from the DNA, and the V and J assignments and clone size from that table. The sample table records about 95,000 clones; 70% to 90% of these occur just once. The top ten clonotypes cover 2.5% to 3% of the sample.

At one collaborating source in Seattle, patients were enrolled during active infection and were followed longitudinally through the course of disease. Whole blood was collected in K2EDTA tubes by collaborating institutions according to the institutions' own protocols. For TCRbeta analysis, collaborators shipped samples in one of three forms: frozen whole blood, isolated PBMCs, or DNA extracted from either of those sample types. As concerns this clone: There is no known antigen for this receptor. Nothing much larger sits one base from this clone, and base qualities are not available.

The source material was peripheral blood. The clonotype was recovered from a man in his forties or fifties with COVID-19, enrolled during active disease.

The bases are TGTGCCAGCAGCCCCTGGACAGGGGACACCTACGAGCAGTACTTC. Its translation reads: CASSPWTGDTYEQYF. This chain is built from TRBV7-9 and TRBJ2-7; 9 bases in between match TRBD1. V is cut back by 5 bases and J by 2 bases, with 7 bases in the junction unmatched. CDR1 is given as SEHNR and CDR2 as FQNEAQ, both from the germline V gene (reference sequence). Including the terminal cysteine and phenylalanine, the CDR3 comprises 15 residues. The DNA shown is the 45-base CDR3, in frame from base 1. The reference TRBV7-9 and TRBJ2-7 proteins fill in what lies around the CDR3, so the full variable domain reads DTGVSQNPRHKITKRGQNVTFRCDPISEHNRLYWYRQTLGQGPEFLTYFQNEAQLEKSRLLSDRFSAERPKGSFSTLEIQRTEQGDSAMYLCASSPWTGDTYEQYFGPGTRLTVT.